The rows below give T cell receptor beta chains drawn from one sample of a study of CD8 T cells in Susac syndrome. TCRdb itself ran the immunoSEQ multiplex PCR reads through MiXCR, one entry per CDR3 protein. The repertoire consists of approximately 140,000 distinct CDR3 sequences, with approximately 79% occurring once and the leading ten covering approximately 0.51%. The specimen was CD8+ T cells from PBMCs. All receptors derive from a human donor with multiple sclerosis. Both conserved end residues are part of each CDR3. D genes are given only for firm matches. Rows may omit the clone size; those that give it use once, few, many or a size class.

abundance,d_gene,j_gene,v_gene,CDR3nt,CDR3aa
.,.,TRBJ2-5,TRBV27,TGTGCCAGCAGTTTCGGGCGGGGAAGAGGAGAGACCCAGTACTTC,CASSFGRGRGETQYF
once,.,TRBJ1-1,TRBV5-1,TGCGCCAGCAGCTTCAAACCATACAATAGAAACCAAGCTTTCTTT,CASSFKPYNRNQAFF
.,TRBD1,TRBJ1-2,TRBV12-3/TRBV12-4,TGTGCCAGCAGTTTCGGGACAGGGGGATCCTATGGCTACACCTTC,CASSFGTGGSYGYTF
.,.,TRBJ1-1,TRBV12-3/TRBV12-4,TGTGCCAGCAGTTTAGCGTTCAGGACTGAAGCTTTCTTT,CASSLAFRTEAFF
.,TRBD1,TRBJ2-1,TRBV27,TGTGCCAGCAGTTTAAGAGGGACAGGCATTGAGCAGTTCTTC,CASSLRGTGIEQFF
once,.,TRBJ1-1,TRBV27,TGTGCCAGCAGTTTTCTCCAGGGGATATCAGCTTTCTTT,CASSFLQGISAFF
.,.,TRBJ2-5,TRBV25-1,TGTGCCAGCAGCCTAGGTCAGACCCAGTACTTC,CASSLGQTQYF
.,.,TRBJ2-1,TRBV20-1,TGCAGTGCGGAGCCCGTTTCCTACAATGAGCAGTTCTTC,CSAEPVSYNEQFF
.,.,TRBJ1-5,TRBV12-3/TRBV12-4,TGTGCCAGCAGTTCAATGGGGAGCCATCAGCCCCAGCATTTT,CASSSMGSHQPQHF
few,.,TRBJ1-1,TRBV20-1,TGCAGCCGTCTTTTTGGACGGAAAGCTTTCTTT,CSRLFGRKAFF
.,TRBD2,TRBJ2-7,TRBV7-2,TGTGCCAGCAGCCCTACCGGCGGGGGGATCTACGAGCAGTACTTC,CASSPTGGGIYEQYF
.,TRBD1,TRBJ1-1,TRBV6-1,TGTGCCAGCACCCGCCACGCAGGGGGCACTGAAGCTTTCTTT,CASTRHAGGTEAFF
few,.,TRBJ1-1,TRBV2,TGTGCCAGCAGTGATGCGCAGGGCTCTGAAGCTTTCTTT,CASSDAQGSEAFF
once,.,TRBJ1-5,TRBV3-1,TGTGCCAGCAGCCCGACTTTGAGCAATCAGCCCCAGCATTTT,CASSPTLSNQPQHF
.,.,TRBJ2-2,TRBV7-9,TGTGCCAGCAGCTTACCGGTCGGGGAGCTGTTTTTT,CASSLPVGELFF
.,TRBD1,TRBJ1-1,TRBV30,TGTGCCTGGGGCAGGGGGACTGAAGCTTTCTTT,CAWGRGTEAFF
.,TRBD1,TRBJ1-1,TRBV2,TGTGCCAGCAGTGTACAGGGGTCCGCTATGAACACTGAAGCTTTCTTT,CASSVQGSAMNTEAFF
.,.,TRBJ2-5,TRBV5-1,TGCGCCAGCAGGGGGGGCGAGGAGACCCAGTACTTC,CASRGGEETQYF
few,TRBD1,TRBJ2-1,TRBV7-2,TGTGCCAGCAGCTTAGTGGGACAGGACATAGAGCAGTTCTTC,CASSLVGQDIEQFF
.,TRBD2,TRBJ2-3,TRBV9,TGTGCCAGCAGCGGATGGAGTCGGGGGACTACTCTCACAGATACGCAGTATTTT,CASSGWSRGTTLTDTQYF
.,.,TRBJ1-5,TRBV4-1,TGCGCCAGCAGCCGGACACCGGGAGGTCAGCCCCAGCATTTT,CASSRTPGGQPQHF
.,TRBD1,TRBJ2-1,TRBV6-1,TGTGCCAGCAGTCCCGGGACAGGGATGGTCGATGAGCAGTTCTTC,CASSPGTGMVDEQFF
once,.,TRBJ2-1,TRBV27,TGTGCCAGCAGTCCCCTAAGCGGTCTTGATTACAATGAGCAGTTCTTC,CASSPLSGLDYNEQFF
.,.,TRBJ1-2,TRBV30,TGTGCCTGGAGTGCGACCCCGCCGGACTATGGCTACACCTTC,CAWSATPPDYGYTF
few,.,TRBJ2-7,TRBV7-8,TGTGCCAGCAGCTTAGAGGGCAGGTTCGAGCAGTACTTC,CASSLEGRFEQYF
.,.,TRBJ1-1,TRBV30,TGTGCCTGGAGTGTACTCCCCGGGTCTGAAGCTTTCTTT,CAWSVLPGSEAFF
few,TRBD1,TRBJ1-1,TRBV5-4,TGTGCCAGCAGCTGGGGACAGAGCACTGAAGCTTTCTTT,CASSWGQSTEAFF
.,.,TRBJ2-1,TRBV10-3,TGTGCCATCAGTGAGGAGTCCTACAATGAGCAGTTCTTC,CAISEESYNEQFF
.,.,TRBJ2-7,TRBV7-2,TGTGCCAGCAGCGATGGGGTCTACTACGAGCAGTACTTC,CASSDGVYYEQYF
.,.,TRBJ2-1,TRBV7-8,TGTGCCAGCAGCTTAGTACCATCACCGTACAATGAGCAGTTCTTC,CASSLVPSPYNEQFF
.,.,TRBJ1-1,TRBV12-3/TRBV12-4,TGTGCCAGCAGTTTTAATTCTGGGCCTGAAGCTTTCTTT,CASSFNSGPEAFF
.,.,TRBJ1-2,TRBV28,TGTGCCAGCAGTTTACTGTGGGGCAGCGTATATGGCTACACCTTC,CASSLLWGSVYGYTF
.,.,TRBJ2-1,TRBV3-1,TGTGCCAGCAGAACCGATCCGCCTCGTTGGGGCTCCTACAATGAGCAGTTCTTC,CASRTDPPRWGSYNEQFF
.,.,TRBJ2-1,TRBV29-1,TGCAGCGTTTATAACAATGAGCAGTTCTTC,CSVYNNEQFF
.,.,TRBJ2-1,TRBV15,TGTGCCACCAGCAGAGAGTGGGGCAGGGGCAATGAGCAGTTCTTC,CATSREWGRGNEQFF
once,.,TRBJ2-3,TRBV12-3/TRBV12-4,TGTGCCAGCAGTTTGGGACTGTTCACAGATACGCAGTATTTT,CASSLGLFTDTQYF
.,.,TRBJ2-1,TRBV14,TGTGCCAGCAGCCATACCCATAACAATGAGCAGTTCTTC,CASSHTHNNEQFF
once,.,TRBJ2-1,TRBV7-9,TGTGCCAGCGAGGGGTGGGACGGAAATGAGCAGTTCTTC,CASEGWDGNEQFF
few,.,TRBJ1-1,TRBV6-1,TGTGCCAGCAGTGGAGTCTCTGAAGCTTTCTTT,CASSGVSEAFF
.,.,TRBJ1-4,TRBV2,TGTGCCAGCATCAAAGACCGAGAAAAACTGTTTTTT,CASIKDREKLFF
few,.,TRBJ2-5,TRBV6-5,TGTGCCAGCAGTTCCTGGGTAGCCGAAGAGACCCAGTACTTC,CASSSWVAEETQYF
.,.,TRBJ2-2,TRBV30,TGTGCCTGGAGTTCCAGCAGGACCGGGGAGCTGTTTTTT,CAWSSSRTGELFF
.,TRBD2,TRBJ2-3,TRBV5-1,TGCGCCAGCAGCCCTCGGAGCGGGGGGTTCCTTATCTCAGATACGCAGTATTTT,CASSPRSGGFLISDTQYF
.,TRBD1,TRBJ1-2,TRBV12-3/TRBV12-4,TGTGCCAGCAGTTTAGCGTCTGGACAGGGGCGGAACTATGGCTACACCTTC,CASSLASGQGRNYGYTF
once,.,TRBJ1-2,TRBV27,TGTGCCAGCAGTTTTTCGAGGATTGGCTATGGCTACACCTTC,CASSFSRIGYGYTF
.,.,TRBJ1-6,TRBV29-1,TGCAGCGTTTCGGAGGACCCTAATTCACCCCTCCACTTT,CSVSEDPNSPLHF
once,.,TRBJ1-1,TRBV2,TGTGCCAGCAGTGAAGGACGGCTCAACACTGAAGCTTTCTTT,CASSEGRLNTEAFF
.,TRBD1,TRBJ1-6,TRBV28,TGTGCCAGCAGTTGGACAGGGGGAGGAGGGTCACCCCTCCACTTT,CASSWTGGGGSPLHF
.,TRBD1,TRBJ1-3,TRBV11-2,TGTGCCAGCAGCCGAGGTCCCGGGACAGGGGTTGACACCATATATTTT,CASSRGPGTGVDTIYF
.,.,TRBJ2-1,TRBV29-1,TGCAGCGTGCTTGGGCTTACATATGAGCAGTTCTTC,CSVLGLTYEQFF
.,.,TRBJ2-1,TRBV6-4,TGTGCCAGCAGTGACCCGAGCTCCTACAATGAGCAGTTCTTC,CASSDPSSYNEQFF
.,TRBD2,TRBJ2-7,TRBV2,TGTGCCAGCAGAGAAGGGACTAGCGGGTTCTACGAGCAGTACTTC,CASREGTSGFYEQYF
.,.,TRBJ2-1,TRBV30,TGTGCCTGGAGGGGGGGGCCCCCGAGCAGTTTCTTC,CAWRGGPPSSFF
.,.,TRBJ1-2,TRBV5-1,TGCGCCAGCAGCTTGGCCGGGGTCAGGCGTGTGGGTGACTATGGCTACACCTTC,CASSLAGVRRVGDYGYTF
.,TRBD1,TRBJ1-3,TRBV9,TGTGCCAGCAGGTCCGGACAGGGGGCGACTGGAAACACCATATATTTT,CASRSGQGATGNTIYF